The next 12 T cell receptor beta chains were all read from a single sample in a study of T cells after yellow fever vaccination. MiXCR was run by TCRdb on the 5' RACE reads, yielding one entry per CDR3 protein. The table records 120,000 or so distinct CDR3 sequences, roughly 15% of them present only once. The specimen comprised CD8+ T cells sorted from PBMCs, sampled 5 days after the yellow fever booster vaccination. These receptor sequences come from a man aged 18-30 years who received the YFV17D yellow fever vaccine.

This clonotype was detected a few times. V is TRBV10-3 and J is TRBJ1-5, with D uncertain. The CDR3 is 13 amino acids. V was clipped by 4 bases and J by 0 bases, with 4 bases between them. Per germline, CDR1 ENHRY and CDR2 SYGVKD. CDR3 in DNA: TGTGCCATCAGTGTGTCTAGCAATCAGCCCCAGCATTTT. It encodes CAISVSSNQPQHF.

This clonotype was observed a few times. The V and J genes are TRBV4-2 and TRBJ2-1; TRBD1 is a possible D gene (6 bases). V gave up 0 bases and J gave up 7 bases, with 13 bases separating them. Germline CDR1 and CDR2: LGHNA and YNFKEQ. The CDR3 is 15 residues long. CDR3: CASSQEGAAVNEQFF. CDR3 coding DNA: TGTGCCAGCAGCCAAGAGGGGGCAGCGGTAAATGAGCAGTTCTTC.

The CDR3 spells CASSRLARGQETQYF. In nucleotides, the CDR3 is TGTGCCAGCAGTCGACTAGCACGGGGTCAAGAGACCCAGTACTTC. This chain joins TRBV12-3 or TRBV12-4 and TRBJ2-5; 7 bases agree with TRBD2. Trimming at V came to 5 bases and at J to 2 bases, leaving 8 bases not matched to a gene. The CDR3 has 15 residues.

This clonotype was seen a handful of times. The chain recombines TRBV25-1 with TRBJ2-5; D might be TRBD2 (6 bases). The CDR3 is 12 residues long. Deletions cut 2 bases from V and 5 bases from J, with 6 bases between. CDR1 and CDR2 (germline): MGHDK, SYGVNS. CDR3 protein: CASSEAGETQYF. The DNA of the CDR3 is TGTGCCAGCAGTGAAGCGGGGGAGACCCAGTACTTC.

This clonotype has only a few counts. The chain has TRBV7-8 and TRBJ2-7, with TRBD2 identical over 13 bases. V was pared by 9 bases and J by 4 bases, with 9 bases of the junction left unmatched. Looked up from germline, CDR1 is SGHVS and CDR2 is FQNEAQ. The CDR3 has 15 residues. CDR3: CASGGLAGKWYEQYF. The CDR3 DNA sequence: TGTGCCAGTGGGGGACTAGCGGGAAAATGGTACGAGCAGTACTTC.

This clonotype has a count of ten or more. The gene calls are TRBV2 and TRBJ2-4, with D possibly called TRBD1 or TRBD2 (5 bases each). With 1 base removed from V and 0 bases from J, the gap between germline ends came to 16 bases. The length of the CDR3 is 18 residues. Germline V lookup: CDR1 SNHLY, CDR2 FYNNEI. In nucleotides, the CDR3 is TGTGCCAGCAGTGAAGGGTTGGGGGTAGCCCTAGCCAAAAACATTCAGTACTTC. This translates into CASSEGLGVALAKNIQYF.

This clonotype was counted between two and nine times. V usage is TRBV2 and J usage is TRBJ2-1, with D perhaps matching TRBD2 (5 bases). The CDR3 runs 15 residues. Germline V gene data show CDR1 as SNHLY and CDR2 as FYNNEI. Between the trimmed V and J ends, which lost 8 bases and 0 bases, there was a span of 14 bases. The CDR3 DNA reads TGTGCCAGCCCGGCAGGACTTCCCTCCTACAATGAGCAGTTCTTC. This gives the protein CASPAGLPSYNEQFF.

The rearrangement uses TRBV4-3 and TRBJ2-4, with D perhaps matching TRBD1 (6 bases). CDR1 LGHNA and CDR2 YSLEER come from the germline V gene. This CDR3 comprises 14 residues. V was pared by 0 bases and J by 5 bases, with 8 bases between. CDR3 in DNA: TGCGCCAGCAGCCAAGACAGGGGAGAAAACATTCAGTACTTC. Its translation: CASSQDRGENIQYF.

The chain is built from TRBV10-2 and TRBJ2-5; D possibly corresponds to TRBD1 (7 bases). Germline CDR1 and CDR2: WSHSY and SAAADI. This CDR3 region has 15 residues. V lost 2 bases, J lost 4 bases, and 14 bases lay in between. CDR3 in DNA: TGCGCCAGCAGTGAGGGCGGAGGGGGCGCAGAGACCCAGTACTTC. Translating gives CASSEGGGGAETQYF.

This rearrangement joins TRBV20-1 to TRBJ2-5, with TRBD2 matching 10 bases. The ends lost 1 base at V and 5 bases at J; junction bases unmatched: 13. This CDR3 is built from 17 residues. Germline CDR1 reads DFQATT; CDR2 reads SNEGSKA (reference sequence). The CDR3 loop is CSARVLRSGGAGETQYF. The CDR3 DNA reads TGCAGTGCTAGAGTATTGAGGAGCGGGGGGGCCGGGGAGACCCAGTACTTC.

The rearrangement joins TRBV12-3 or TRBV12-4 to TRBJ1-2, with a possible D match to TRBD1 (5 bases). This CDR3 is built from 15 residues. V dropped 5 bases and J dropped 6 bases, with 19 bases sitting between them. The CDR3 bases are TGTGCCAGCAGTCCCACCCTCTTGGGGGACGATGGCTACACCTTC. This translates into CASSPTLLGDDGYTF.

V usage is TRBV20-1 and J usage is TRBJ1-2; D gene unclear. Trimming removed 6 bases at V and 5 bases at J, with 13 bases between. Germline V gives CDR1 DFQATT, CDR2 SNEGSKA (reference sequence). This CDR3 comprises 12 residues. CDR3 bases: TGCAGTGCCCCGAGGGCGGGGTATGGCTACACCTTC. Translation gives CSAPRAGYGYTF.